The clone carrying this T cell receptor beta chain was recorded only once. The sample belongs to a study of blood T cell repertoires in COVID-19. The method was immunoSEQ multiplex PCR; TCRdb's version includes in-frame clones alone and lacks a portion of them. The sample has some 200,000 clones, approximately 81% seen once. In assigning cohorts, the study relied on participant-reported clinical history. Germline lookup yields CDR1 MNHNY and CDR2 SVGAGI (reference sequence). The V gene lost 2 bases and the J gene lost 6 bases, with 11 bases spanning the gap. This CDR3 has 13 amino acids. This clonotype originated in a woman aged 45-59 years with acute COVID-19. This rearrangement joins TRBV6-6 to TRBJ2-7; a possible D gene is TRBD2 (5 bases). Sequenced sample: PBMCs or T cells enriched from blood (not recorded which). DNA of the CDR3: TGTGCCAGCAGTTACGGAGAGAGGGCCGAGCAGTACTTC. Translation gives CASSYGERAEQYF.